This record looks at one T cell receptor beta chain sequence and its context. This sample is drawn from a study of blood T cell repertoires in COVID-19. On the study more broadly: Sample material is recorded as cDNA or gDNA derived from T cells, B-cell-depleted T cells, or PBMCs.

V lost 6 bases, J lost 4 bases, and 4 bases stayed unmatched. Germline V gene data show CDR1 as KGHSH and CDR2 as LQKENI. The CDR3 is made up of 13 amino acids. This study enrolled people aged about 18 to 100 from about two dozen US geographic areas. The authors' processing: Amplification of reference gene primers was used by the study to estimate nucleated cell counts. Clones were read by immunoSEQ multiplex PCR, and TCRdb kept only the in-frame ones, dropping some. V, J and clone size are those of that table, while D and trimming were read from the DNA. The sample contains approximately 260,000 clones, around 88% of which appear only once.

This sequence was found in a woman between 40 and 50 years old with acute COVID-19. V usage is TRBV18 and J usage is TRBJ2-5; 8 bases agree with TRBD2. Sequencing was performed on PBMCs or T cells enriched from blood (not recorded which). CDR3 sequence (DNA): TGTGCCAGCTCTGCGGGAGGAAGAGAGACCCAGTACTTC. Protein product: CASSAGGRETQYF.